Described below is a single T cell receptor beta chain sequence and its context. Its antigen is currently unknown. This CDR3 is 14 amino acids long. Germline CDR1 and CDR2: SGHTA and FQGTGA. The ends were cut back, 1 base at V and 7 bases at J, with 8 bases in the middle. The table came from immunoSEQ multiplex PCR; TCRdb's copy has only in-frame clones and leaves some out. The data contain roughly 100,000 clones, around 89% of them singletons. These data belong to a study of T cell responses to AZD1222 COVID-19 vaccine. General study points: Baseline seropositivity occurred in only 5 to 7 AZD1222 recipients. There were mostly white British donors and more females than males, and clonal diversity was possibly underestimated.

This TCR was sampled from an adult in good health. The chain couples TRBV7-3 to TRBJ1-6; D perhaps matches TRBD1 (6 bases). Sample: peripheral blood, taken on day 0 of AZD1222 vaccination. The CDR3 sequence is CASSLRQGNSPLHF. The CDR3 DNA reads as TGTGCCAGCAGCTTAAGGCAGGGGAATTCACCCCTCCACTTT.